Below, 7 T cell receptor beta chains from the same sample are listed, as sequenced in a study of molecular identifiers for immune sequencing clone quantification. Using its own MiXCR run on the PCR reads, TCRdb lists one record per CDR3 protein. The data contain around 470,000 distinct CDR3 sequences, around 25% of them seen just once; the ten biggest clones take up under 0.8%. Sequenced: naive CD8+ T cells from blood, with Jurkat cell RNA spiked in. Specified subset: FACS-sorted CD8+CD4-CCR7+CD45RA+ naive T cells. The receptor set was obtained from a human donor in good health. Some libraries in this study had Jurkat cell RNA spiked in.

There are a few counts of this clonotype. The J gene is TRBJ1-4, the V gene TRBV12-3 or TRBV12-4, with D tentatively TRBD1 (6 bases). V shed 3 bases and J shed 4 bases, with 12 bases lying between them. This CDR3 spans 15 amino acids. The CDR3 reads CASSFPGTFNEKLFF. In DNA, the CDR3 is TGTGCCAGCAGTTTCCCCGGGACATTTAATGAAAAACTGTTTTTT.

This chain joins TRBV27 and TRBJ2-1, with a possible D match to TRBD1 (5 bases). Germline V gene data show CDR1 as MNHEY and CDR2 as SMNVEV (reference sequence). The CDR3 contains 15 residues. V was pared by 2 bases and J by 8 bases, with 16 bases between. CDR3 in amino acids: CASSLGSGLSDEQFF. For the CDR3, the DNA is TGTGCCAGCAGTTTAGGGTCAGGGCTTTCGGATGAGCAGTTCTTC.

This clonotype was detected ten times or more. The chain carries TRBV7-6 and TRBJ2-3, with 12 bases aligning to TRBD2. Germline trimming cut 2 bases from V and 5 bases from J; bases unmatched to any gene: 2. CDR3 length: 15 amino acids. The germline CDR1 and CDR2 sequences are SGHVS and FNYEAQ. CDR3 residues: CASSLLAGGQDTQYF. The CDR3 DNA is TGTGCCAGCAGCTTACTAGCGGGGGGGCAAGATACGCAGTATTTT. Together with reference TRBV7-6 and TRBJ2-3, the CDR3 gives the full variable domain: GAGVSQSPRYKVTKRGQDVALRCDPISGHVSLYWYRQALGQGPEFLTYFNYEAQQDKSGLPNDRFSAERPEGSISTLTIQRTEQRDSAMYRCASSLLAGGQDTQYFGPGTRLTVL.

This clonotype was counted many times. This chain connects TRBV30 to TRBJ2-3; 9 bases align to TRBD1. V gave up 5 bases and J gave up 2 bases; unmatched junction bases: 5. The CDR3 runs to 14 residues. CDR1 and CDR2 (germline): GTSNPN, SVGIG (reference sequence). The CDR3 DNA follows: TGTGCCTGGGCCGGGACAGGGTACACAGATACGCAGTATTTT. Protein sequence: CAWAGTGYTDTQYF.

The chain links TRBV13 to TRBJ1-2; unclear D gene. CDR1 PRHDT and CDR2 FYEKMQ come from the germline V gene (reference sequence). The CDR3 loop spans 14 amino acids. Trimming cost V 0 bases and J 5 bases, with 10 bases left between them. The CDR3 region is CASSLGLMVYGYTF. As DNA, the CDR3 is TGTGCCAGCAGCTTAGGCCTAATGGTGTATGGCTACACCTTC.

V usage is TRBV10-3 and J usage is TRBJ2-3, with D unclear. V was shortened by 0 bases and J by 3 bases, with 10 bases between the two germline ends. Germline V gene data show CDR1 as ENHRY and CDR2 as SYGVKD. The CDR3 totals 15 residues. The CDR3 here is CAISESVQHTDTQYF. CDR3 DNA sequence: TGTGCCATCAGTGAGTCGGTGCAGCATACAGATACGCAGTATTTT.

The sample holds many counts of this clonotype. The chain employs TRBV14 and TRBJ2-5, with D tentatively TRBD2 (5 bases). The CDR3 length is 17 residues. Germline CDR1 and CDR2: SGHDN and FVKESK. V lost 1 base, J lost 0 bases, and 15 bases lay in between. The DNA for the CDR3 is TGTGCCAGCAGCCAAGGAGTTCCGTTGCGGGACCAAGAGACCCAGTACTTC. Translation: CASSQGVPLRDQETQYF.